The rows below give T cell receptor beta chains drawn from one sample of a study of T-cell reconstitution after alpha-beta-depleted transplantation in children. TCRdb independently ran MiXCR on the PCR reads; one entry per CDR3 protein. The data show around 680,000 distinct CDR3 sequences, 15% to 20% seen once. The starting material was PBMCs from the stem cell graft donor, obtained from the stem cell graft. Receptors originate from a human donor who donated a stem cell graft to a child with acute myeloid leukemia. The CDR3 runs from the conserved cysteine through the conserved F or W. D genes are given only for firm matches. Expanded clones get a size class; other rows say once, few or many, or leave the size out.

D | length | J | size | V | CDR3 | DNA
TRBD1 | 13 | TRBJ1-5 | many | TRBV20-1 | CSARGDSDRPQHF | TGCAGTGCTAGGGGGGACAGTGACCGGCCCCAGCATTTT
TRBD1 | 14 | TRBJ2-5 | NA | TRBV5-6 | CASTLLGQQETQYF | TGTGCCAGCACCCTACTGGGACAGCAAGAGACCCAGTACTTC
TRBD2 | 14 | TRBJ2-1 | few | TRBV27 | CASRSGVTYNEQFF | TGTGCCAGCCGTAGCGGGGTCACCTACAATGAGCAGTTCTTC
TRBD1 | 13 | TRBJ2-7 | few | TRBV7-2 | CASSPWDRYEQYF | TGTGCCAGCAGTCCCTGGGACAGATACGAGCAGTACTTC
TRBD1 | 14 | TRBJ2-3 | NA | TRBV29-1 | CSGRRDRSTDTQYF | TGCAGCGGTCGTCGGGACAGAAGCACAGATACGCAGTATTTT
NA | 16 | TRBJ2-5 | NA | TRBV15 | CATSRDPRAAQETQYF | TGTGCCACCAGCAGAGATCCCCGGGCGGCCCAAGAGACCCAGTACTTC
NA | 13 | TRBJ2-1 | many | TRBV9 | CASSVGDGDEQFF | TGTGCCAGCAGCGTAGGGGATGGAGATGAGCAGTTCTTC
NA | 15 | TRBJ1-5 | NA | TRBV7-2 | CASSPEGYSNQPQHF | TGTGCCAGCAGCCCCGAGGGATATAGCAATCAGCCCCAGCATTTT
TRBD1 | 15 | TRBJ1-2 | NA | TRBV30 | CAWSATGGKGYGYTF | TGTGCCTGGAGTGCGACAGGGGGCAAAGGCTATGGCTACACCTTC
NA | 14 | TRBJ1-1 | few | TRBV7-2 | CASSPEALPTEAFF | TGTGCCAGCAGCCCCGAAGCTCTTCCAACTGAAGCTTTCTTT
NA | 15 | TRBJ2-4 | many | TRBV20-1 | CSAVDSVIAKNIQYF | TGCAGTGCGGTCGACAGCGTCATAGCCAAAAACATTCAGTACTTC
NA | 13 | TRBJ1-5 | many | TRBV5-1 | CASSLGNAQPQHF | TGCGCCAGCAGCTTGGGTAACGCTCAGCCCCAGCATTTT
NA | 12 | TRBJ2-3 | NA | TRBV29-1 | CSVLKSSDTQYF | TGCAGCGTTCTCAAAAGCTCAGATACGCAGTATTTT
NA | 16 | TRBJ1-6 | few | TRBV7-2 | CASSRTGFSYNSPLHF | TGTGCCAGCAGCCGTACAGGGTTCTCCTATAATTCACCCCTCCACTTT
TRBD1 | 17 | TRBJ2-2 | NA | TRBV20-1 | CSARGQGQGINTGELFF | TGCAGTGCTAGGGGCCAGGGACAGGGCATCAACACCGGGGAGCTGTTTTTT
NA | 15 | TRBJ1-6 | NA | TRBV7-2 | CASSLTQNPGSPLHF | TGTGCCAGCAGCTTGACCCAAAATCCTGGGTCACCCCTCCACTTT
TRBD2 | 15 | TRBJ2-5 | few | TRBV12-3/TRBV12-4 | CASSPGLGRSETQYF | TGTGCCAGCAGTCCGGGACTAGGAAGATCGGAGACCCAGTACTTC
NA | 14 | TRBJ2-7 | many | TRBV12-3/TRBV12-4 | CASSPRQGTYEQYF | TGTGCCAGCAGTCCGCGGCAGGGGACCTACGAGCAGTACTTC
NA | 11 | TRBJ1-1 | many | TRBV7-9 | CASSSMDQAFF | TGTGCCAGCAGCTCCATGGACCAAGCTTTCTTT
TRBD1 | 16 | TRBJ2-1 | NA | TRBV20-1 | CSAREEGQGDYNEQFF | TGCAGTGCTAGAGAGGAGGGACAGGGAGACTACAATGAGCAGTTCTTC
TRBD1 | 14 | TRBJ2-7 | few | TRBV7-2 | CASSLNRGLNEQYF | TGTGCCAGCAGCTTAAATAGGGGGCTGAACGAGCAGTACTTC
NA | 15 | TRBJ1-2 | few | TRBV12-3/TRBV12-4 | CASSQAWGSNYGYTF | TGTGCCAGCAGTCAAGCATGGGGGAGTAACTATGGCTACACCTTC
NA | 10 | TRBJ1-5 | many | TRBV20-1 | CSVRGTPQHF | TGCAGTGTCAGGGGTACTCCCCAGCATTTT
NA | 18 | TRBJ1-5 | few | TRBV21-1 | CASSKAEVAGGSNQPQHF | NA
NA | 15 | TRBJ1-4 | NA | TRBV15 | CATSREGQINEKLFF | TGTGCCACCAGCAGAGAGGGGCAGATTAATGAAAAACTGTTTTTT
NA | 14 | TRBJ2-5 | NA | TRBV6-5 | CASSSLILGETQYF | TGTGCCAGCAGTTCCCTCATATTGGGAGAGACCCAGTACTTC
TRBD1 | 14 | TRBJ1-5 | NA | TRBV20-1 | CSASTGYSNQPQHF | TGCAGTGCCTCGACAGGGTATAGCAATCAGCCCCAGCATTTT
NA | 14 | TRBJ2-2 | many | TRBV20-1 | CSARRAGPTGELFF | TGCAGTGCTAGGAGGGCAGGGCCCACCGGGGAGCTGTTTTTT